This is a list of T cell receptor beta chains from one sample in a study of T cells in tuberculosis. Generated by immunoSEQ multiplex PCR, the TCRdb table keeps only in-frame clones and is missing some. The sample carries about 33,000 clones, approximately 90% recorded once. This material consisted of PBMCs, taken at tuberculosis diagnosis. The receptors originated from an adult with tuberculosis. Both conserved end residues are part of each CDR3. D genes are given only for firm matches. Size is stated for part of the rows, as once, few or many counts, or as a class when the clone is expanded.

CDR3nt | CDR3aa | abundance | j_gene | v_gene | d_gene
TGTGCCAGCAGCAAATTTTATAGGATTTTGGGGGAGGGCTTTGGGGATGAGCAGTTCTTC | CASSKFYRILGEGFGDEQFF | few | TRBJ2-1 | TRBV21-1 | NA
TGTGCCAGCGTCTCTTGGGGACAGGTGGGAAACACCATATATTTT | CASVSWGQVGNTIYF | NA | TRBJ1-3 | TRBV28 | TRBD1
TGCGCCAGCAGGGCTGACAGTGCCTACGAGCAGTACTTC | CASRADSAYEQYF | NA | TRBJ2-7 | TRBV5-1 | NA
TGCGCCAGCAGTGAGAACCCGCGAGTCTCCTACAATGAGCAGTTCTTC | CASSENPRVSYNEQFF | NA | TRBJ2-1 | TRBV10-1 | NA
TGTGCCAGCACCTTAGGACATCAGGGCAATCAGCCCCAGCATTTT | CASTLGHQGNQPQHF | NA | TRBJ1-5 | TRBV19 | NA
TGTGCCAGCAGCACTAACTCTGGAAACACCATATATTTT | CASSTNSGNTIYF | NA | TRBJ1-3 | TRBV9 | NA
TGCAGCGTAACGGGTGCTTTCTTT | CSVTGAFF | NA | TRBJ1-1 | TRBV29-1 | NA
TGCAGCGTTGAAGGACTAGCGGGAGGGAACACCGGGGAGCTGTTTTTT | CSVEGLAGGNTGELFF | NA | TRBJ2-2 | TRBV29-1 | TRBD2
TGTGCCAGCAGCTTAGCGCTGGCGGGCCGGCCAACAGATACGCAGTATTTT | CASSLALAGRPTDTQYF | NA | TRBJ2-3 | TRBV7-2 | NA
TGTGCCAGTAGTTTGCGGAGTTACAATGAGCAGTTCTTC | CASSLRSYNEQFF | NA | TRBJ2-1 | TRBV19 | NA
TGCGCCAGCAGCCAAGATTTGACACTCAATAGCAATCAGCCCCAGCATTTT | CASSQDLTLNSNQPQHF | NA | TRBJ1-5 | TRBV4-3 | NA
TGTGCCAGCAGCACCCTGGGACAGGGGGACACCGGGGAGCTGTTTTTT | CASSTLGQGDTGELFF | NA | TRBJ2-2 | TRBV5-4 | TRBD1
TGTGCCAGTAGGGACAGAAGGAACACTGAAGCTTTCTTT | CASRDRRNTEAFF | NA | TRBJ1-1 | TRBV19 | NA
TGTGCCAGCAGTTTACAGCGTACTAGCACAGATACGCAGTATTTT | CASSLQRTSTDTQYF | NA | TRBJ2-3 | TRBV28 | NA
TGCGCCAGCAGCCATAAGGGGGGGACAGGTAGTTCGGCTAATGAAAAACTGTTTTTT | CASSHKGGTGSSANEKLFF | NA | TRBJ1-4 | TRBV4-3 | TRBD1
TGCGCCAGCAGCCAAGGTGGCAGCGGCTATGGCTACACCTTC | CASSQGGSGYGYTF | NA | TRBJ1-2 | TRBV4-1 | NA
TGTGCCAGCAGTGAAGGTAGAGGGCGCGGTTTAAGCAATCAGCCCCAGCATTTT | CASSEGRGRGLSNQPQHF | NA | TRBJ1-5 | TRBV6-1 | NA
TGTGCCAGCCCCGGACGACGAGGGGAGACCCAGTACTTC | CASPGRRGETQYF | NA | TRBJ2-5 | TRBV11-3 | NA
TGCGCCAGCAGCGCAACATTCCGGACTACCTCCTACGAGCAGTACTTC | CASSATFRTTSYEQYF | NA | TRBJ2-7 | TRBV4-1 | NA
TGTGCCTGGAGTGACGCTAGCGGGAGCACAGATACGCAGTATTTT | CAWSDASGSTDTQYF | NA | TRBJ2-3 | TRBV30 | TRBD2
TGTGCCAGCAGCCCTAGGTTAGCTGGTACAGATACGCAGTATTTT | CASSPRLAGTDTQYF | NA | TRBJ2-3 | TRBV28 | NA
TGTGCCAGTAGTATTTGGGGGGTCAATGGCTACACCTTC | CASSIWGVNGYTF | NA | TRBJ1-2 | TRBV19 | NA
TGTGCCAGCAGCGTACAGGGCGTGGGCACTGAAGCTTTCTTT | CASSVQGVGTEAFF | NA | TRBJ1-1 | TRBV9 | NA
TGCAGCGTTGAAGATCTCAAGGACAGCTCCTACGAGCAGTACTTC | CSVEDLKDSSYEQYF | once | TRBJ2-7 | TRBV29-1 | NA
TGTGCCAGCTCACCCGGGACTGGGGCCAACGTCCTGACTTTC | CASSPGTGANVLTF | NA | TRBJ2-6 | TRBV18 | NA
TGTGCCAGCAGTGAAAGGGACAGGGCAACTCTCGAGCAGTACTTC | CASSERDRATLEQYF | NA | TRBJ2-7 | TRBV6-1 | TRBD1
TGTGCCAGCAGCTCACAAACAACCGGAACGGGGTCCGAGCAGTACTTC | CASSSQTTGTGSEQYF | NA | TRBJ2-7 | TRBV7-6 | NA
TGTGCCAGCAGTCTCTCCTTGGGGCAGGGTTCCTACGAGCAGTACTTC | CASSLSLGQGSYEQYF | NA | TRBJ2-7 | TRBV28 | NA
TGTGCCAGCAGTGTTGGGGCAATCCAGGGGTATGGCTACACCTTC | CASSVGAIQGYGYTF | NA | TRBJ1-2 | TRBV2 | NA
TGTGCCAGCAGTTACTCAGCGTCGAATGAAAAACTGTTTTTT | CASSYSASNEKLFF | NA | TRBJ1-4 | TRBV6-5 | NA
TGTGCCAGTAGTATAGGGGCGGACAGGGGATATACCGGGGAGCTGTTTTTT | CASSIGADRGYTGELFF | NA | TRBJ2-2 | TRBV19 | TRBD1
TGTGCCAGTACGCGGGCAGCGGGGGACCGCACTGAAGCTTTCTTT | CASTRAAGDRTEAFF | NA | TRBJ1-1 | TRBV19 | NA
TGTGCCAGCTCACCACCGATGGGGGAGGTGGATGGCTACACCTTC | CASSPPMGEVDGYTF | few | TRBJ1-2 | TRBV18 | NA
TGTGCCAGCAGCTCCCGGGACAGGGCGTTCGATGGCTACACCTTC | CASSSRDRAFDGYTF | NA | TRBJ1-2 | TRBV13 | TRBD1
TGTGCCATCAGTGAGTCAGGGGGAAAGGAGACCCAGTACTTC | CAISESGGKETQYF | NA | TRBJ2-5 | TRBV10-3 | NA
TGTGCCAGCAGCCTGAGCGGGTCGAACACCGGGGAGCTGTTTTTT | CASSLSGSNTGELFF | NA | TRBJ2-2 | TRBV7-2 | NA
TGTGCCTGGAGTGTAATACAGGGTCGAGCCGGGGAGCTGTTTTTT | CAWSVIQGRAGELFF | NA | TRBJ2-2 | TRBV30 | NA
TGTGCCAGCATGGAAGGGGGCTATGGCTACACCTTC | CASMEGGYGYTF | NA | TRBJ1-2 | TRBV6-5 | NA
TGCGCCAGCAGCCAAGATCGGGGCTACGAGCAGTACTTC | CASSQDRGYEQYF | NA | TRBJ2-7 | TRBV4-3 | NA
TGCGCCAGCAGCTTGGAAGCTAGCGGGGGCCTGTCTGGGAATGAGCAGTTCTTC | CASSLEASGGLSGNEQFF | NA | TRBJ2-1 | TRBV5-1 | TRBD2
TGTGCCTGGTCGACAGGGGGTGGCACAGATACGCAGTATTTT | CAWSTGGGTDTQYF | NA | TRBJ2-3 | TRBV30 | TRBD1
TGTGCCAGCAGCTTGAAGGGAGGGCCCGGGGAGCAGTACTTC | CASSLKGGPGEQYF | NA | TRBJ2-7 | TRBV5-6 | TRBD2
TGTGCCAGTAGTTACCGAGGGGGTGGCTACACCTTC | CASSYRGGGYTF | NA | TRBJ1-2 | TRBV19 | NA
TGTGCCAGCAGCCCCGACTCCTATGGCTACACCTTC | CASSPDSYGYTF | NA | TRBJ1-2 | TRBV7-9 | NA
TGTGCCAGCCGTAGGGAGCGTGAAGCTTTCTTT | CASRREREAFF | NA | TRBJ1-1 | TRBV6-5 | NA
TGTGCCAGCAGTTCAGGGGACTATGGCTACACCTTC | CASSSGDYGYTF | NA | TRBJ1-2 | TRBV28 | NA
TGTGCCAGCAGCTTATGGGCAGGGCCTATCACCGGGGAGCTGTTTTTT | CASSLWAGPITGELFF | few | TRBJ2-2 | TRBV7-2 | NA
TGTGCCAGCAGCTTTACAGGGAACGATGGCTACACCTTC | CASSFTGNDGYTF | NA | TRBJ1-2 | TRBV5-5 | NA
TGTGCCAGCAGTTTAGGACAGAGCTACGAGCAGTACTTC | CASSLGQSYEQYF | NA | TRBJ2-7 | TRBV27 | NA
TGTGCCAGCAGCTTTCCGGAACCGGGACTAGCAAAAGTGGAGCTGTTTTTT | CASSFPEPGLAKVELFF | once | TRBJ2-2 | TRBV27 | TRBD2
TGTGCCAGCAGGGAAAGGGGGACGAACACCGGGGAGCTGTTTTTT | CASRERGTNTGELFF | NA | TRBJ2-2 | TRBV6-1 | NA
TGTGCCAGCAGCTACCGGGGGAATCAGCCCCAGCATTTT | CASSYRGNQPQHF | few | TRBJ1-5 | TRBV6-5 | NA
TGTGCCAGCAGTGAATGGGGACAGTCGTACAATGAGCAGTTCTTC | CASSEWGQSYNEQFF | NA | TRBJ2-1 | TRBV6-1 | TRBD1
TGTGCCAGCAGCTCAAACACAGGGCCGACTAACTATGGCTACACCTTC | CASSSNTGPTNYGYTF | NA | TRBJ1-2 | TRBV11-1 | NA
TGTGCCAGCAGCCCTAGGACAGGACAGAACACTGAAGCTTTCTTT | CASSPRTGQNTEAFF | NA | TRBJ1-1 | TRBV5-4 | TRBD1
TGCGCCAGCAGCCAGCTCGGAGGGTCTAATGAAAAACTGTTTTTT | CASSQLGGSNEKLFF | NA | TRBJ1-4 | TRBV4-3 | NA
TGTGCCAGCAGCTTGCCCCTGACAGGGGGAAAAGAGACCCAGTACTTC | CASSLPLTGGKETQYF | once | TRBJ2-5 | TRBV5-8 | TRBD1
TGCGCCAGCAGCTTGGAACCAGGGGAAGAGACCCAGTACTTC | CASSLEPGEETQYF | NA | TRBJ2-5 | TRBV5-1 | NA
TGTGCCTGGGACAGGAATGAGTGGGGCTACACCTTC | CAWDRNEWGYTF | NA | TRBJ1-2 | TRBV30 | NA